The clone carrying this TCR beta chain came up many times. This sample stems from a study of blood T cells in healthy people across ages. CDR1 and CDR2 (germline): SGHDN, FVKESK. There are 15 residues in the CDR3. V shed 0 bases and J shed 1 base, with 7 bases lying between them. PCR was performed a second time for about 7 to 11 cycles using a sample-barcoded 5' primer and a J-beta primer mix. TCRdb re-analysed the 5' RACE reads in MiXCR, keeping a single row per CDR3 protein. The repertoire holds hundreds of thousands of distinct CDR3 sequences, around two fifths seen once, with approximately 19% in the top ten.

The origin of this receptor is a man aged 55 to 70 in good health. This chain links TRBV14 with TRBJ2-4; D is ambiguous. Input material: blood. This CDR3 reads CASSQEGAAKNIQYF. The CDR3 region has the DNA TGTGCCAGCAGCCAAGAAGGTGCGGCCAAAAACATTCAGTACTTC.